This T cell receptor (beta chain) was captured by sequencing in a study of CD8+CD57+ T cells in acquired aplastic anemia. Study-level background: Each DNA sample taken from sorted CD4+ and CD8+ cells came to approximately 3.3 ug on average.

General observations from the study: Comparison of patients with controls identified around 31 shared CD8+ CDR3 sequences. Patients and controls had CD8+ Simpson's diversity values that were not significantly distinct.

Genomic DNA constituted the template upon which TCR beta VDJ and CDR3 profiling was performed. From the reads, TCRdb called clonotypes with MiXCR, one entry per CDR3 protein. Among 400,000 to 500,000 distinct CDR3 sequences listed, approximately 70% were seen once. Points on this clonotype: Its antigen is not known.

The sample taken for sequencing was sorted CD4+, CD8+, or CD8+CD57+ T cells (not recorded which) from PBMCs. This sequence was found in a human donor in good health, serving as a control.

The CDR3 DNA reads TGTGCCAGCAGGAGAGAAGTGGAGGAGCCCACAGATACGCAGTATTTT. Amino acid sequence: CASRREVEEPTDTQYF. This chain joins TRBV7-2 and TRBJ2-3, with D possibly being TRBD2 (5 bases). CDR3 length: 16 amino acids. V dropped 6 bases and J dropped 2 bases, with 18 bases sitting between them. CDR1 is SGHTA, CDR2 FQGNSA, per germline.